The 24 T cell receptor beta chains listed next were all sequenced from one sample in a study of T cell clonality in common variable immunodeficiency. Data came from immunoSEQ multiplex PCR; TCRdb stores just in-frame clones and leaves some out. There are some 42,000 clones in the sample, none observed a single time. The specimen was peripheral blood mononuclear cells. These receptors all stem from a person between 18 and 75 years old in good health.

This clone has a count of ten or more. Read coverage stops 3 residues before the CDR3 terminus; the germline J gene supplies the remainder. The chain uses TRBV20-1 and TRBJ2-3, with 10 bases that match TRBD2. Trimming removed 5 bases from V and 1 base from J; junction bases left unmatched: 12. Germline V gene sequence: CDR1 DFQATT, CDR2 SNEGSKA (reference sequence). This CDR3 contains 17 residues. CDR3 loop: CSAQGVAGGHRTDTQYF. Partial CDR3 DNA: TGCAGTGCTCAAGGGGTAGCGGGAGGCCACCGCACAGATACG.

This clone was seen many times. The CDR3 goes on 3 residues after the read ends, and that part is filled in from the germline J gene. The chain combines TRBV18 with TRBJ2-5; unclear D gene. Germline CDR1 KGHSH, CDR2 LQKENI. Trimming stripped 5 bases from V and 1 base from J, with 11 bases between. The CDR3 totals 14 residues. CDR3 sequence reads: CASSSLGFQETQYF. Partial CDR3 DNA: TGTGCCAGCTCATCCCTCGGTTTCCAAGAGACC.

This clone was counted at least ten times. The CDR3 is cut off 3 residues early in the read; its end comes from the germline J gene. The chain joins TRBV20-1 to TRBJ1-2; TRBD1 aligns across 8 bases. Germline assignment: CDR1 DFQATT and CDR2 SNEGSKA (reference sequence). The CDR3 totals 13 residues. The CDR3 here is CSARSPGGLGYTF. The DNA read from the CDR3 is TGCAGTGCTAGATCGCCAGGGGGCTTGGGC.

Ten or more counts support this clone. The missing CDR3 end, 3 residues past where the read stops, is filled in from the germline J gene. The chain links TRBV5-4 to TRBJ1-2; 7 positions agree with TRBD1. This CDR3 has 15 amino acids. The germline V gene encodes CDR1 SGHNT and CDR2 YYREEE (reference sequence). V shed 3 bases and J 4 bases; nucleotides not matched to a gene: 9. CDR3 DNA (partial): TGTGCCAGCAGCTGGAGGGGCAGGGGGGCCTATGGC. This translates into CASSWRGRGAYG. The whole CDR3 protein is CASSWRGRGAYGYTF.

This clone appeared many times. The DNA ends 3 residues before the CDR3 does, and the rest of the CDR3 is filled in from the germline J gene. This sequence joins TRBV7-2 and TRBJ2-1; TRBD2 might be the D (6 bases). Per the germline V gene, CDR1 is SGHTA and CDR2 is FQGNSA. The CDR3 contains 16 residues. V lost 0 bases and J lost 6, with 15 bases in between. CDR3 region: CASSLAGTSASNEQFF. CDR3 DNA (partial): TGTGCCAGCAGCTTAGCGGGGACTTCAGCTTCCAATGAG. The full variable domain, with the rest looked up from reference TRBV7-2 and TRBJ2-1, is GAGVSQSPSNKVTEKGKDVELRCDPISGHTALYWYRQSLGQGLEFLIYFQGNSAPDKSGLPSDRFSAERTGGSVSTLTIQRTQQEDSAVYLCASSLAGTSASNEQFFGPGTRLTVL.

This clone was counted only a few times. A much bigger clone sits one base away, suggesting this may be a read error. The sample contains more than one DNA sequence encoding this CDR3. Partial CDR3 DNA: TGTGCCTGGAGTGTAGGGCTCTCTGGAAACACA. This gives the protein CAWSVGLSGNT. The complete CDR3 sequence is CAWSVGLSGNTIYF. This sequence joins TRBV30 and TRBJ1-3; unclear D gene. The sequence runs out 3 residues before the end of the CDR3; the remainder is reconstructed from the germline J gene. The CDR3 is made up of 14 amino acids. From germline, CDR1 is GTSNPN and CDR2 SVGIG (reference sequence).

With respect to this clone: The read ends 3 residues before the CDR3 terminus; that terminus is restored from the germline J gene. J is TRBJ1-2 and V is TRBV5-1; TRBD1 aligns across 10 bases. The CDR3 is 12 amino acids. CDR1 and CDR2 (germline): SGHRS, YFSETQ. The CDR3 bases that were read are TGCGCCAGCAGCCCGGGACAGGGGAGT. Amino acid sequence: CASSPGQGS. The full CDR3 sequence reads CASSPGQGSYTF.

Ten or more counts support this clone. With the read ending 3 residues before the CDR3 end, the germline J gene is used to fill in that end. V is TRBV28 and J is TRBJ2-3, with 8 bases lining up with TRBD2. The V gene's germline CDR1 is MDHEN and CDR2 SYDVKM. V was pared by 4 bases and J by 1 base, with 10 bases of the junction left unmatched. The CDR3 spans 17 residues. CDR3 loop: CASSSYTAGVGTDTQYF. The CDR3 bases that were read are TGTGCCAGCAGTTCTTACACAGCGGGAGTCGGCACAGATACG.

The table lists this clone with many counts. The CDR3 extends 3 residues past the end of the read, so its final part is completed from the germline J gene. The rearrangement uses TRBV7-7 and TRBJ2-7; tentatively, D is TRBD2 (6 bases). The CDR3 loop spans 13 amino acids. Germline CDR1 SSHAT, CDR2 FNYEAQ (reference sequence). CDR3 sequence reads: CASSIAETYEQYF. The CDR3 bases that were read are TGTGCTAGTTCCATAGCGGAAACCTACGAG.

In the case of this clone: The read finishes 3 residues shy of the CDR3 end, and the germline J gene is used to complete it. The rearrangement joins TRBV2 to TRBJ1-2; TRBD1 agrees at 7 bases. CDR1 and CDR2 (germline): SNHLY, FYNNEI. The CDR3 is made up of 14 amino acids. J was trimmed by 4 bases and V by 2 bases; bases with no gene match: 4. CDR3 protein: CASSERQGSYGYTF. The CDR3 bases that were read are TGTGCCAGCAGTGAAAGACAGGGCAGCTATGGC.

This clone is termed medium-sized. CDR3 bases read: TGCGCCAGCAGCTTGGTGACAGGGCCCTCCTCTGGGGCCAACGTC. It is translated as CASSLVTGPSSGANV. In full, the CDR3 is CASSLVTGPSSGANVLTF. This chain joins TRBV5-1 and TRBJ2-6, with 7 nucleotides matching TRBD1. Coverage ceases 3 residues before the CDR3 finishes, and the germline J gene fills in the end. This CDR3 region has 18 residues. Germline CDR1 and CDR2: SGHRS and YFSETQ. The V gene end was trimmed by 0 bases and the J gene end by 0 bases; junction bases not matched to a gene: 6.

On this clone itself: A much larger clonotype is one base distant, so this may be a read error. The CDR3 goes on 3 residues after the read ends, and that part is filled in from the germline J gene. The same CDR3 also results from other DNA sequences found in this sample. This rearrangement joins TRBV5-1 to TRBJ1-3; D perhaps matches TRBD1 (5 bases). This CDR3 is 16 amino acids long. Germline assignment: CDR1 SGHRS and CDR2 YFSETQ. CDR3 DNA, as far as it was read: TGCGCCAGCAGCTCGCTCCCGGGGGAGCAAGGAAACACG. It translates to CASSSLPGEQGNT. The whole CDR3 is CASSSLPGEQGNTIYF.

Many counts were recorded for this clone. Read data end 3 residues before the CDR3 end; the end is taken from the germline J gene. This chain uses TRBV5-1 with TRBJ2-7; D may be TRBD1 (5 bases). CDR1 and CDR2 (germline): SGHRS, YFSETQ. The CDR3 extends over 14 amino acids. V was pared by 2 bases and J by 6 bases, with 15 bases between. Incomplete CDR3 DNA: TGCGCCAGCAGCTTCTCGACAGACCAGGGCGAG. Translating it yields CASSFSTDQGE. The whole CDR3 reads CASSFSTDQGEQYF.

The sample holds many counts of this clone. The read finishes 3 residues shy of the CDR3 end, and the germline J gene is used to complete it. The chain carries TRBV6-1 and TRBJ2-4; TRBD2 is a possible D gene (6 bases). Germline lookup yields CDR1 MNHNS and CDR2 SASEGT. The CDR3 is 15 residues long. The V end lost 5 bases, the J end lost 8 bases, and 19 bases lay between the germline ends. CDR3 region: CASSQEKTSRDIQYF. The CDR3 DNA, read in part, is TGTGCCAGCAGTCAAGAAAAGACTAGTCGAGACATT.

This clone was seen at least ten times. The read halts 3 residues ahead of the CDR3 end, with the missing end drawn from the germline J gene. The genes are TRBV9 and TRBJ2-1; D unclear. The CDR3 loop spans 16 amino acids. Germline-derived CDR1 and CDR2 are SGDLS and YYNGEE. V lost 0 bases and J 4 bases, leaving 14 bases between the germline ends. The part of the CDR3 DNA that was read is TGTGCCAGCAGCGTAGTGGCCTCCACCTCATACAATGAG. Translating gives CASSVVASTSYNE. The CDR3 as a whole reads CASSVVASTSYNEQFF.

In its sample, this clone was seen a few times. The DNA ends 3 residues before the CDR3 does, and the rest of the CDR3 is filled in from the germline J gene. This chain connects TRBV19 to TRBJ2-3; D not resolved. Germline lookup yields CDR1 LNHDA and CDR2 SQIVND (reference sequence). The CDR3 consists of 13 residues. CDR3 in amino acids: CASSDYSNQPQYF. The part of the CDR3 DNA that was read is TGTGCCAGTAGTGATTATAGCAATCAGCCG.

This clone was seen at least ten times. Read sequence stops 3 residues before the CDR3 end, and the germline J gene provides the missing end. The chain recombines TRBV5-1 with TRBJ2-5; a possible D gene is TRBD2 (7 bases). Germline V gene lookup returns CDR1 SGHRS and CDR2 YFSETQ. V was pared by 3 bases and J by 5 bases, with 17 bases between. This CDR3 has 15 residues. CDR3: CASSSRTAGGETQYF. The sequenced part of the CDR3 DNA is TGCGCCAGCAGCTCCCGGACAGCCGGGGGGGAGACC.

Many counts were recorded for this clone. The read halts 3 residues ahead of the CDR3 end, with the missing end drawn from the germline J gene. The J gene is TRBJ2-4, the V gene TRBV5-1; no reliable D call. The V gene's germline CDR1 is SGHRS and CDR2 YFSETQ. This CDR3 has 15 residues. With 5 bases removed from V and 5 bases from J, the gap between germline ends came to 17 bases. CDR3 residues: CASSLDSGRENIQYF. The covered CDR3 bases are TGCGCCAGCAGTCTCGATTCTGGTAGGGAAAACATT. Full variable domain (missing parts from reference TRBV5-1 and TRBJ2-4): KAGVTQTPRYLIKTRGQQVTLSCSPISGHRSVSWYQQTPGQGLQFLFEYFSETQRNKGNFPGRFSGRQFSNSRSEMNVSTLELGDSALYLCASSLDSGRENIQYFGAGTRLSVL.

This clone was seen repeatedly, ten times or more. Read sequence stops 3 residues before the CDR3 end, and the germline J gene provides the missing end. V and J are TRBV7-3 and TRBJ2-5, with 8 bases lining up with TRBD2. CDR1 is SGHTA and CDR2 is FQGTGA in the germline V gene. The V gene end was trimmed by 0 bases and the J gene end by 5 bases; junction bases not matched to a gene: 5. The CDR3 extends over 15 amino acids. The CDR3 loop reads CASSLTGRGLETQYF. The sequenced CDR3 bases are TGTGCCAGCAGCTTAACCGGGAGGGGTTTGGAGACC.

This clone was detected many times. Read coverage stops 3 residues before the CDR3 terminus; the germline J gene supplies the remainder. This rearrangement joins TRBV19 to TRBJ2-1; D not certain. Trimming removed 2 bases from V and 4 bases from J, with 6 bases in between. Germline assignment: CDR1 LNHDA and CDR2 SQIVND (reference sequence). This CDR3 has 13 amino acids. The CDR3 bases that were read are TGTGCCAGTAGTATACAGTCTTACAATGAG. The encoded protein is CASSIQSYNE. The full CDR3 protein reads CASSIQSYNEQFF.

This clone has a count of ten or more. The DNA ends 3 residues before the CDR3 does, and the rest of the CDR3 is filled in from the germline J gene. The chain has TRBV5-8 and TRBJ1-5; weak D call: TRBD1 (5 bases). The CDR3 is 15 amino acids. The germline gives CDR1 SGHTS, CDR2 YDEGEE. V shed 0 bases and J shed 4 bases, with 11 bases lying between them. The CDR3 here is CASSLVTGTNQPQHF. Partial CDR3 DNA: TGTGCCAGCAGCTTGGTAACTGGGACTAATCAGCCC. Complete variable domain (other parts from reference TRBV5-8 and TRBJ1-5): EAGVTQSPTHLIKTRGQQATLRCSPISGHTSVYWYQQALGLGLQFLLWYDEGEERNRGNFPPRFSGRQFPNYSSELNVNALELEDSALYLCASSLVTGTNQPQHFGDGTRLSIL.

Ten or more counts support this clone. The read ends 3 residues shy of where the CDR3 ends; the end is completed using the germline J gene. The gene calls are TRBV20-1 and TRBJ2-3; D perhaps matches TRBD2 (5 bases). The CDR3 loop spans 14 amino acids. The V gene lost 6 bases and the J gene lost 0 bases, with 13 bases spanning the gap. The germline V gene has CDR1 DFQATT and CDR2 SNEGSKA (reference sequence). The CDR3 sequence: CSAVASRSTDTQYF. The sequenced CDR3 bases are TGCAGTGCCGTCGCTAGCAGAAGCACAGATACG.

The table lists this clone with many counts. The CDR3 extends 3 residues past the end of the read, so its final part is completed from the germline J gene. This chain connects TRBV19 to TRBJ2-1; 8 nucleotides agree with TRBD1. The CDR3 loop spans 15 amino acids. After removal of 8 bases from V and 3 bases from J, the junction contained 9 bases not matched to a gene. CDR1 is LNHDA and CDR2 is SQIVND in the germline V gene (reference sequence). CDR3 sequence: CASRMDRAYYNEQFF. CDR3 DNA, as far as it was read: TGTGCCAGTCGGATGGACAGGGCTTACTACAATGAG. The whole variable domain, filled in from reference TRBV19 and TRBJ2-1, reads DGGITQSPKYLFRKEGQNVTLSCEQNLNHDAMYWYRQDPGQGLRLIYYSQIVNDFQKGDIAEGYSVSREKKESFPLTVTSAQKNPTAFYLCASRMDRAYYNEQFFGPGTRLTVL.

This clone was recorded at least ten times. A much larger clone sits a single nucleotide away, making a read error possible. From the germline J gene comes the end of the CDR3, since the read stops 3 residues before it. Other DNA sequences within the sample encode an identical CDR3. The chain links TRBV20-1 to TRBJ2-4; D is possibly TRBD2 (6 bases). Trimming left V 2 bases short and J 9 bases short, with 23 bases between. The V gene's germline CDR1 is DFQATT and CDR2 SNEGSKA (reference sequence). The CDR3 contains 16 residues. This chain's CDR3 is CSARLRGGASSIIQYF. The CDR3 bases that were read are TGCAGTGCTAGACTAAGAGGAGGGGCAAGTAGTATCATT.